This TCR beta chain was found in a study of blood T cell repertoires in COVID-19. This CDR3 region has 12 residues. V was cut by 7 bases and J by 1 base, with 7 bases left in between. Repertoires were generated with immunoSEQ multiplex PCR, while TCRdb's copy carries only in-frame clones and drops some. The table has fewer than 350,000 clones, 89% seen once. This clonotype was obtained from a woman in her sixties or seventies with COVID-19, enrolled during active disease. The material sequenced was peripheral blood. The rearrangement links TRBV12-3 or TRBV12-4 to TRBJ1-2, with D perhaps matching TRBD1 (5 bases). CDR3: CASTDSNYGYTF. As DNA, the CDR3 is TGTGCCAGCACCGACAGTAACTATGGCTACACCTTC.